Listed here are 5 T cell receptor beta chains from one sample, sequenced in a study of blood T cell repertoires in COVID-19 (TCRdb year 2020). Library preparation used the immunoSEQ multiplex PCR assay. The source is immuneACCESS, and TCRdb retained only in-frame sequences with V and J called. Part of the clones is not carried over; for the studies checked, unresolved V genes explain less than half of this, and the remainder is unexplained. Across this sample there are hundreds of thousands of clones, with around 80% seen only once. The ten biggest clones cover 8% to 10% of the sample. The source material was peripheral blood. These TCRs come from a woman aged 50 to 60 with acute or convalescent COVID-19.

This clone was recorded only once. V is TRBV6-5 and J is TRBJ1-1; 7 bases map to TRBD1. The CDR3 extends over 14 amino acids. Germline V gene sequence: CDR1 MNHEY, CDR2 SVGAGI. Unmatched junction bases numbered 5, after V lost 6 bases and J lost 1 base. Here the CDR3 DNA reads TGTGCCAGCAGACTCAACAGGGGGAACACTGAAGCTTTCTTT. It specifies CASRLNRGNTEAFF.

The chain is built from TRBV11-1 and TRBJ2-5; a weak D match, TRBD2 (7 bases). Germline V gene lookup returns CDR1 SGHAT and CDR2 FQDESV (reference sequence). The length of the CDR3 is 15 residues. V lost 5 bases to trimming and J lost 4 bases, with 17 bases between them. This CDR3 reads CASSPHTGGGETQYF. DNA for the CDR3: TGTGCCAGCAGCCCTCATACGGGGGGCGGAGAGACCCAGTACTTC.

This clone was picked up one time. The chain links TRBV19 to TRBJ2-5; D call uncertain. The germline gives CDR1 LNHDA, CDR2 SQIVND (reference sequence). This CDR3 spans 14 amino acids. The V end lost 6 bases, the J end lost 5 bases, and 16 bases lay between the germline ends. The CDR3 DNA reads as TGTGCCAGTAGGACCTATTCAGAGGCGGAGACCCAGTACTTC. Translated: CASRTYSEAETQYF.

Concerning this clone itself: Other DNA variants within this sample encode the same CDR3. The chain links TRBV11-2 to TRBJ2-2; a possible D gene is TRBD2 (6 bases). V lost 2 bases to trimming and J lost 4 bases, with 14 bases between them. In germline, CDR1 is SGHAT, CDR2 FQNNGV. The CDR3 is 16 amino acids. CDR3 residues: CASSLPAGGSTGELFF. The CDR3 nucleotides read TGTGCCAGCAGCTTACCTGCCGGAGGGTCCACCGGGGAGCTGTTTTTT.

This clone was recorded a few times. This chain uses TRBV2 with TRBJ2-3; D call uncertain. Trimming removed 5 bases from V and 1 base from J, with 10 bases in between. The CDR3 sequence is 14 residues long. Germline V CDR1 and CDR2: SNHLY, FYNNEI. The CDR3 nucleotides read TGTGCCAGCAGTCCGGATCAGGGCACAGATACGCAGTATTTT. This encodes CASSPDQGTDTQYF.